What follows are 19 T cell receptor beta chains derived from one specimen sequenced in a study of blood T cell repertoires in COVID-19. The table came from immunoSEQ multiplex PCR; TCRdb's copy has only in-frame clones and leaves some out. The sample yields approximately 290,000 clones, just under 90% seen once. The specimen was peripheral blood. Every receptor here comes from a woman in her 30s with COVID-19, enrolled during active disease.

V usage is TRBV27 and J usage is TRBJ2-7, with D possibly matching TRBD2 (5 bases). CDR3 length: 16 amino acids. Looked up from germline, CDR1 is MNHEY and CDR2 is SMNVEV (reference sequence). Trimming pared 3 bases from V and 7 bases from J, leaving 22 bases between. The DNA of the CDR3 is TGTGCCAGCAGTTTCTCCGGGATGTTTAAATCCAGGGAGCAGTACTTC. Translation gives CASSFSGMFKSREQYF.

As DNA, the CDR3 is TGTGCCAGCAGGGACGACAGGGCGGTCAATGAGCAGTTCTTC. It yields the protein CASRDDRAVNEQFF. This chain links TRBV7-2 with TRBJ2-1, with 7 bases lining up with TRBD1. The ends lost 6 bases at V and 6 bases at J; junction bases unmatched: 8. This CDR3 region has 14 residues. Germline V gives CDR1 SGHTA, CDR2 FQGNSA.

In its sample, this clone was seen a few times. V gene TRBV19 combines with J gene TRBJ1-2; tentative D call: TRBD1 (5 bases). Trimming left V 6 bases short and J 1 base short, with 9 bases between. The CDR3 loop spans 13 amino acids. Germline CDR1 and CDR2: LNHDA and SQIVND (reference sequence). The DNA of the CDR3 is TGTGCCAGTAGCCCGGGGGATAACTATGGCTACACCTTC. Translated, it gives CASSPGDNYGYTF.

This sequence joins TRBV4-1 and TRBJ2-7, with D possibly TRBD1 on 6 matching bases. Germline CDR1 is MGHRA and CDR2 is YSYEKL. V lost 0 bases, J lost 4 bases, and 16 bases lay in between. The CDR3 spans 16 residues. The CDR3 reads CASSQDRGQLPYEQYF. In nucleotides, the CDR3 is TGCGCCAGCAGCCAAGATCGCGGACAGCTACCATACGAGCAGTACTTC.

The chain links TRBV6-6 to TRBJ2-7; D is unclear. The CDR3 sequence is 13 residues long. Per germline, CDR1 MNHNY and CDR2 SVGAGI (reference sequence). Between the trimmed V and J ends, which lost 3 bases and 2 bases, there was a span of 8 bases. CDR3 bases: TGTGCCAGCAGTTATGGTACTACCTACGAGCAGTACTTC. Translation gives CASSYGTTYEQYF.

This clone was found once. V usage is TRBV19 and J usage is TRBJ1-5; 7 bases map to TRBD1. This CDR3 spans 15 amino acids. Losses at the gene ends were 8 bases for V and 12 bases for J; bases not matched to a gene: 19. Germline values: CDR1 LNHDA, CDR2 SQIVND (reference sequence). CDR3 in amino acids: CASSTGRTGLILQHF. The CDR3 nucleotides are TGTGCCAGTTCAACTGGTCGGACAGGTCTTATCCTCCAGCATTTT.

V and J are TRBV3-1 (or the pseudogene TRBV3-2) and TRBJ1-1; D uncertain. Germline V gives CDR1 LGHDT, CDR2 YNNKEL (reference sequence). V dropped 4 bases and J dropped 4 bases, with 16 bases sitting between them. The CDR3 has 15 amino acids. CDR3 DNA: TGTGCCAGCAGCCCGCTCCTCCGGGGTTCCACTGAAGCTTTCTTT. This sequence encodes CASSPLLRGSTEAFF.

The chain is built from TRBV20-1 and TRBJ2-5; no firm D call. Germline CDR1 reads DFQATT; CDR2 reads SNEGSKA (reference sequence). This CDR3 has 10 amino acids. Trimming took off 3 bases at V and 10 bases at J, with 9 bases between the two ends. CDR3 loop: CSAREEVQYF. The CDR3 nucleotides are TGCAGTGCTAGGGAAGAGGTCCAGTACTTC.

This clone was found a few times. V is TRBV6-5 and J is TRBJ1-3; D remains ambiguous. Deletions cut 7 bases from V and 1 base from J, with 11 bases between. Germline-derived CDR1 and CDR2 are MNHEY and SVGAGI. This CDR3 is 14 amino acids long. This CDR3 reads CASIELGSGNTIYF. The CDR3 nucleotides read TGTGCCAGCATCGAACTTGGTTCTGGAAACACCATATATTTT.

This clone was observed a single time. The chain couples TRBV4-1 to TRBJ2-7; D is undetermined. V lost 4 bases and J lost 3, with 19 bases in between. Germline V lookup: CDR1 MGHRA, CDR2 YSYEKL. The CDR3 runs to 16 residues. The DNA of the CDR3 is TGCGCCAGCAGCCCGACTCCCGGCGGCAGCTACTACGAGCAGTACTTC. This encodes CASSPTPGGSYYEQYF.

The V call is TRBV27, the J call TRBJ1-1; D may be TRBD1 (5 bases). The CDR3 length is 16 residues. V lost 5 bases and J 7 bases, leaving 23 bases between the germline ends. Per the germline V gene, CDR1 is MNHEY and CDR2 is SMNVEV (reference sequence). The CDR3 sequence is CASSTGFSLLTGEAFF. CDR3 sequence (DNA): TGTGCCAGCAGTACAGGTTTTTCCCTCCTCACGGGTGAAGCTTTCTTT.

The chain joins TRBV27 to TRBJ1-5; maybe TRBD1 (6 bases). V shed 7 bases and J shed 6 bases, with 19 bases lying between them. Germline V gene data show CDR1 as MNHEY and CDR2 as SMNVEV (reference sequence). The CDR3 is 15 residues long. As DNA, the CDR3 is TGTGCCAGCACCAATACTGGGGGGGGCGGTCAGCCCCAGCATTTT. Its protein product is CASTNTGGGGQPQHF.

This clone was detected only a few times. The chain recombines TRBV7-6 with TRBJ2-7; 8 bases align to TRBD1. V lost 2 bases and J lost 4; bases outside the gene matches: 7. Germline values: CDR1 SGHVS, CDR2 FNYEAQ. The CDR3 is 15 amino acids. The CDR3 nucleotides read TGTGCCAGCAGCTTACAAAGACAGGGGAGATACGAGCAGTACTTC. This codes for CASSLQRQGRYEQYF.

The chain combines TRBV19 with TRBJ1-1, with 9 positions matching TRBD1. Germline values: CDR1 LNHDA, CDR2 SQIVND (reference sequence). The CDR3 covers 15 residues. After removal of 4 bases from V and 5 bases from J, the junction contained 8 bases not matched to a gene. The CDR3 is CASSKGTGRRTEAFF. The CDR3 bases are TGTGCCAGTAGTAAGGGGACAGGGAGGCGGACTGAAGCTTTCTTT.

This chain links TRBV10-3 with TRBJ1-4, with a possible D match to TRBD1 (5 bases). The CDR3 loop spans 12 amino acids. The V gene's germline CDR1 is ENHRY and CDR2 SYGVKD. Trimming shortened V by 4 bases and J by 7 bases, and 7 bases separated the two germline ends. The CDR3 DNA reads TGTGCCATCAGTGCCGGGGGTGAAAAACTGTTTTTT. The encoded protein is CAISAGGEKLFF.

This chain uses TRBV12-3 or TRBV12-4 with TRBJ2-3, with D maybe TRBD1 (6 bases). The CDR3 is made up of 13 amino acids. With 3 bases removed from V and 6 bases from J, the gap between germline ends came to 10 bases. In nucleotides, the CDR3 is TGTGCCAGCAGTTTGGGCAGGGGTGATACGCAGTATTTT. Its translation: CASSLGRGDTQYF.

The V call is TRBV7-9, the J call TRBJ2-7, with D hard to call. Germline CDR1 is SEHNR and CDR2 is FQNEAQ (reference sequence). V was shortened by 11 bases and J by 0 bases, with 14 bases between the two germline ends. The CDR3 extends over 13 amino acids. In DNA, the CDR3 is TGTGCCGCCTCGTCAGTGATCTCCTACGAGCAGTACTTC. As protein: CAASSVISYEQYF.

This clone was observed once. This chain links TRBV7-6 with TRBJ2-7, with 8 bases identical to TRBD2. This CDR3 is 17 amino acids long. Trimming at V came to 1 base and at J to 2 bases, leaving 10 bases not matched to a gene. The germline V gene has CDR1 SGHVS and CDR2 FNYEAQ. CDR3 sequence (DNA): TGTGCCAGCAGCTTAGTATCGCAAGCGGGGGCACCCTACGAGCAGTACTTC. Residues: CASSLVSQAGAPYEQYF.

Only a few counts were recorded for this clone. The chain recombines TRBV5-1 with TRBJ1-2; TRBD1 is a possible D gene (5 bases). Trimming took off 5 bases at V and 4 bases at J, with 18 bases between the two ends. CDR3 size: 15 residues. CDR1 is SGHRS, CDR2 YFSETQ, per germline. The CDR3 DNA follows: TGCGCCAGCAGTCCCGGTGGACAAGCGACCTATGGCTACACCTTC. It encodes CASSPGGQATYGYTF. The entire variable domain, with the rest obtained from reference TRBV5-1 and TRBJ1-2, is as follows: KAGVTQTPRYLIKTRGQQVTLSCSPISGHRSVSWYQQTPGQGLQFLFEYFSETQRNKGNFPGRFSGRQFSNSRSEMNVSTLELGDSALYLCASSPGGQATYGYTFGSGTRLTVV.